This T cell receptor beta chain was profiled in a study of T cells expressing NK-cell markers. TCRdb reprocessed the 5' RACE reads and stores each CDR3 protein as one record, lacking DNA. The repertoire table contains 400,000 to 450,000 distinct CDR3 sequences. The CDR3 spans 16 residues. Germline assignment: CDR1 MDHEN and CDR2 SYDVKM. The origin of this receptor is a woman aged 18 to 69 in good health. The specimen was blood T cells: a sorted CD56 or NKG2C T cell subset, CD4+ or CD8+ T cells, or bulk PBMC T cells (not recorded which). The chain employs TRBV28 and TRBJ2-2; without DNA, the TCRdb call of TRBD2 cannot be checked. CDR3 protein: CASSPVGTPNTGELFF. Full variable domain (remainder filled in from reference TRBV28 and TRBJ2-2): DVKVTQSSRYLVKRTGEKVFLECVQDMDHENMFWYRQDPGLGLRLIYFSYDVKMKEKGDIPEGYSVSREKKERFSLILESASTNQTSMYLCASSPVGTPNTGELFFGEGSRLTVL.